This is a list of T cell receptor beta chains from one sample in a study of regulatory T cells in long-lasting Graves disease. Via MiXCR, TCRdb re-called the multiplex PCR reads, giving one row per CDR3 protein. This repertoire shows roughly 500,000 distinct CDR3 sequences, 22% found once; its top ten account for approximately 14%. Material: peripheral blood mononuclear cells (PBMCs), obtained when the disease was refractory, from a patient treated with antithyroid drugs. Every receptor here comes from a female donor with Graves disease. CDR3s leave out the opening cysteine and the closing phenylalanine or tryptophan.

v_call cdr3_length cdr3_aa
TRBV3-1 11 ASRQNRGTEAF
TRBV4-2 14 ASSRMNRVGNTEAF
TRBV6-1 17 ASSLKIGTAGATNTEAF
TRBV20-1 12 SARAGKDTGELF
TRBV7-2 13 ASSLVGRYTGELF
TRBV28 11 ASSQPQGTEAF
TRBV3-1 11 ASSQELRGEQY
TRBV6-9 13 ASSYDFPALTEAF
TRBV20-1 11 SPRGGLNTEAF
TRBV19 11 ASSVTAQDGYT
TRBV30 12 AWSGGERSEKLF
TRBV5-1 14 ASSVGTGGLNTEAF
TRBV3-1 11 ASSQDLNYGYT
TRBV2 10 ASSGGNVEQF
TRBV19 15 ASSDPGGATTNEKLF
TRBV9 13 ASSVTSGSTDTQY
TRBV12-5 15 ASGLVVWREWTDTQY
TRBV11-2 14 ASSWTSGGASGELF
TRBV19 9 ASIWGNGYT
TRBV30 10 AWGGAVRGYT
TRBV29-1 14 SVGSLEGVSQETQY
TRBV7-2 12 ASSPPGVSYEQY
TRBV11-2 13 ASSHTQGTGYEQY
TRBV20-1 14 SARGGQGAHGNTIY
TRBV2 11 ASVPGNNQPQH
TRBV7-2 12 ASSVTVAQETQY
TRBV7-9 14 ASSLSTGLGNQPQH
TRBV7-3 13 ASSLSTSGSYEQY
TRBV6-5 14 ASSYSAGLGHNEQF
TRBV28 13 ASSLFQGARDEQY
TRBV7-9 15 ASSPGKAFGLKEKLF
TRBV30 12 AWSRGSGVETQY
TRBV7-9 10 ATTGYTDTQY
TRBV6-2/TRBV6-3 12 ASSYSVRDWGYT
TRBV28 14 ASSLLGGTTNEKLF
TRBV19 13 ASSMGRDWSYEQY
TRBV20-1 10 SARGGGYEQY
TRBV12-3/TRBV12-4 10 ASSLGAFEAF
TRBV12-3/TRBV12-4 12 ASSFSGGADEQF
TRBV12-3/TRBV12-4 16 ASSLAGAYRDSLYEQY